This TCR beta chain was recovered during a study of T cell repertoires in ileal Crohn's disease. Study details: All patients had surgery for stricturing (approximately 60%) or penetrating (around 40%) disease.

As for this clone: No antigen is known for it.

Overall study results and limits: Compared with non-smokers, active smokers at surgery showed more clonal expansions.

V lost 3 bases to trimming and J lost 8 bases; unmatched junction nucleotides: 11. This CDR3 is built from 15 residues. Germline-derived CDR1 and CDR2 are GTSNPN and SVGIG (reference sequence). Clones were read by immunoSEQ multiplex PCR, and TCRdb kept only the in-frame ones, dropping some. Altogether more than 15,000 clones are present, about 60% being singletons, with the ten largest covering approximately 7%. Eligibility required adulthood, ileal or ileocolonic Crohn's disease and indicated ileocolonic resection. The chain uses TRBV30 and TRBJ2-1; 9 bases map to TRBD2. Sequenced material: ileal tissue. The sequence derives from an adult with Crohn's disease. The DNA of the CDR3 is TGTGCCTGGAGGTGGGGTAGCGGGAGCATCTATGAGCAGTTCTTC. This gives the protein CAWRWGSGSIYEQFF.